This is a list of T cell receptor beta chains from one sample in a study of shared clonotypes between healthy human individuals. Repertoires were generated with immunoSEQ multiplex PCR, while TCRdb's copy carries only in-frame clones and drops some. Of 2 million to 2.5 million clones listed, approximately 94% were seen once; the top ten hold 0.9% to 1.3%. Input material: naive CD8+ T cells sorted from blood. The source of these receptors is a man aged 18 to 29 in good health. The CDR3 runs from the conserved cysteine through the conserved F or W. Each record gives: D gene, clone size, CDR3 length, V gene, J gene, CDR3 DNA, CDR3 protein. The D gene is left open where the match is weak. The size of a clone is reported for some rows only, either as once, few or many, or as a class for expanded clones.

d_call: NA; clone_size: once; cdr3_length: 15; v_call: TRBV7-9; j_call: TRBJ2-7; cdr3_nt: TGTGCCAGCAGCCCCCCCGGGGGCGGAACCTACGAGCAGTACTTC; cdr3_aa: CASSPPGGGTYEQYF
d_call: NA; clone_size: NA; cdr3_length: 15; v_call: TRBV4-3; j_call: TRBJ2-4; cdr3_nt: TGCGCCAGCAGCCAGGATGTCTGGGGGGCAAACATTCAGTACTTC; cdr3_aa: CASSQDVWGANIQYF
d_call: TRBD2; clone_size: NA; cdr3_length: 17; v_call: TRBV4-3; j_call: TRBJ2-2; cdr3_nt: TGCGCCAGCAGCCAACCGTTAGCGGGAGTCGACACCGGGGAGCTGTTTTTT; cdr3_aa: CASSQPLAGVDTGELFF
d_call: NA; clone_size: NA; cdr3_length: 13; v_call: TRBV7-6; j_call: TRBJ1-1; cdr3_nt: TGTGCCAGCAGCTCCTCCGGGGTCACTGAAGCTTTCTTT; cdr3_aa: CASSSSGVTEAFF
d_call: NA; clone_size: NA; cdr3_length: 15; v_call: TRBV9; j_call: TRBJ1-5; cdr3_nt: TGTGCCAGCAGCGTAGACGACTATAGCAATCAGCCCCAGCATTTT; cdr3_aa: CASSVDDYSNQPQHF
d_call: NA; clone_size: few; cdr3_length: 15; v_call: TRBV5-1; j_call: TRBJ1-6; cdr3_nt: TGCGCCAGCAGCTTGAAAACCGACCTTAATTCACCCCTCCACTTT; cdr3_aa: CASSLKTDLNSPLHF
d_call: TRBD1; clone_size: NA; cdr3_length: 15; v_call: TRBV9; j_call: TRBJ1-2; cdr3_nt: TGTGCCAGCAGCGCGGGTACAGGGGAAGACTATGGCTACACCTTC; cdr3_aa: CASSAGTGEDYGYTF
d_call: NA; clone_size: NA; cdr3_length: 15; v_call: TRBV5-6; j_call: TRBJ2-3; cdr3_nt: TGTGCCAGCAGCTTGGAAGACAGGTACACAGATACGCAGTATTTT; cdr3_aa: CASSLEDRYTDTQYF
d_call: NA; clone_size: NA; cdr3_length: 14; v_call: TRBV7-2; j_call: TRBJ2-7; cdr3_nt: TGTGCCAGCAGCTTAGAGGTCAGCGCCTACGAGCAGTACTTC; cdr3_aa: CASSLEVSAYEQYF
d_call: TRBD2; clone_size: once; cdr3_length: 15; v_call: TRBV4-2; j_call: TRBJ2-1; cdr3_nt: TGTGCCAGCAGCCAAGTTCGACTAGCGGACAATGAGCAGTTCTTC; cdr3_aa: CASSQVRLADNEQFF
d_call: NA; clone_size: NA; cdr3_length: 17; v_call: TRBV10-2; j_call: TRBJ1-6; cdr3_nt: TGCGCCAGCAGTGAGTCGGGGGGCAGCGTTACCAATTCACCCCTCCACTTT; cdr3_aa: CASSESGGSVTNSPLHF
d_call: NA; clone_size: NA; cdr3_length: 15; v_call: TRBV27; j_call: TRBJ2-7; cdr3_nt: TGTGCCAGCAGTTTATCACAGGGTACCCCCTACGAGCAGTACTTC; cdr3_aa: CASSLSQGTPYEQYF
d_call: NA; clone_size: NA; cdr3_length: 13; v_call: TRBV2; j_call: TRBJ2-2; cdr3_nt: TGTGCCAGCAGTGAGGCAGGGTGGAGGGAGCTGTTTTTT; cdr3_aa: CASSEAGWRELFF
d_call: NA; clone_size: NA; cdr3_length: 13; v_call: TRBV19; j_call: TRBJ2-7; cdr3_nt: TGTGCCAGTAGTGCGGCAGCCGACTACGAGCAGTACTTC; cdr3_aa: CASSAAADYEQYF
d_call: NA; clone_size: NA; cdr3_length: 15; v_call: TRBV11-3; j_call: TRBJ2-4; cdr3_nt: TGTGCCAGCAGCTTAGACACGGGGCCGGGTTACATTCAGTACTTC; cdr3_aa: CASSLDTGPGYIQYF
d_call: NA; clone_size: NA; cdr3_length: 16; v_call: TRBV5-8; j_call: TRBJ1-6; cdr3_nt: TGTGCCAGCAGCCCCATAGGTTGGGATGATTTTGTAGCCCTCCACTTT; cdr3_aa: CASSPIGWDDFVALHF
d_call: NA; clone_size: NA; cdr3_length: 17; v_call: TRBV4-2; j_call: TRBJ2-3; cdr3_nt: TGTGCCAGCAGCCAAGAAATAGGGCCCAGCATTGGAGATACGCAGTATTTT; cdr3_aa: CASSQEIGPSIGDTQYF
d_call: TRBD1; clone_size: NA; cdr3_length: 16; v_call: TRBV11-2; j_call: TRBJ1-2; cdr3_nt: TGTGCCAGCAGCCACCGTGGCGGACAGGGGACATATGGCTACACCTTC; cdr3_aa: CASSHRGGQGTYGYTF
d_call: NA; clone_size: NA; cdr3_length: 15; v_call: TRBV27; j_call: TRBJ2-1; cdr3_nt: TGTGCCAGCAGTCCCCAGCGGCCCCCTAACAATGAGCAGTTCTTC; cdr3_aa: CASSPQRPPNNEQFF
d_call: NA; clone_size: once; cdr3_length: 15; v_call: TRBV2; j_call: TRBJ2-7; cdr3_nt: TGTGCCAGCAGCCTTGAGGACTTTGAGGACTACGAGCAGTACTTC; cdr3_aa: CASSLEDFEDYEQYF
d_call: TRBD1; clone_size: NA; cdr3_length: 14; v_call: TRBV11-2; j_call: TRBJ2-7; cdr3_nt: TGTGCCAGCAGCTGGGCTAGGGGGCAATACGAGCAGTACTTC; cdr3_aa: CASSWARGQYEQYF
d_call: NA; clone_size: NA; cdr3_length: 14; v_call: TRBV5-6; j_call: TRBJ2-3; cdr3_nt: TGTGCCAGCAGCCCCGGAAGCTACACAGATACGCAGTATTTT; cdr3_aa: CASSPGSYTDTQYF
d_call: TRBD2; clone_size: NA; cdr3_length: 15; v_call: TRBV6-1; j_call: TRBJ2-5; cdr3_nt: TGTGCCAGCACGACTAGCGGGGGGCTTCAAGAGACCCAGTACTTC; cdr3_aa: CASTTSGGLQETQYF
d_call: NA; clone_size: NA; cdr3_length: 16; v_call: TRBV27; j_call: TRBJ2-3; cdr3_nt: TGTGCCAGCAGTCCCCAGACAGTAACTAGCACAGATACGCAGTATTTT; cdr3_aa: CASSPQTVTSTDTQYF
d_call: TRBD2; clone_size: NA; cdr3_length: 15; v_call: TRBV9; j_call: TRBJ2-5; cdr3_nt: TGTGCCAGCAGCTCCGGGGGGGCAGGCCCAGAGACCCAGTACTTC; cdr3_aa: CASSSGGAGPETQYF
d_call: NA; clone_size: NA; cdr3_length: 14; v_call: TRBV10-2; j_call: TRBJ1-2; cdr3_nt: TGCGCCAGCAGTGTAAGGGAAGTAGTCTATGGCTACACCTTC; cdr3_aa: CASSVREVVYGYTF
d_call: NA; clone_size: once; cdr3_length: 13; v_call: TRBV19; j_call: TRBJ1-1; cdr3_nt: TGTGCCAGTAGAATTGGGGCTAACACTGAAGCTTTCTTT; cdr3_aa: CASRIGANTEAFF
d_call: NA; clone_size: NA; cdr3_length: 14; v_call: TRBV5-4; j_call: TRBJ2-3; cdr3_nt: TGTGCCAGCAGCTTCGGGGGTAGCACAGATACGCAGTATTTT; cdr3_aa: CASSFGGSTDTQYF
d_call: NA; clone_size: NA; cdr3_length: 16; v_call: TRBV5-8; j_call: TRBJ1-4; cdr3_nt: TGTGCCAGCAGCTTGCTGGGAAGCTCATCGAGTGAAAAACTGTTTTTT; cdr3_aa: CASSLLGSSSSEKLFF
d_call: NA; clone_size: NA; cdr3_length: 16; v_call: TRBV6-6; j_call: TRBJ1-1; cdr3_nt: TGTGCCAGCAGTTACAAGGGAAGGGGCATGAACACTGAAGCTTTCTTT; cdr3_aa: CASSYKGRGMNTEAFF
d_call: NA; clone_size: NA; cdr3_length: 15; v_call: TRBV4-3; j_call: TRBJ2-4; cdr3_nt: TGCGCCAGCAGCCAAGAGATACTAGTTGGAAACATTCAGTACTTC; cdr3_aa: CASSQEILVGNIQYF
d_call: NA; clone_size: NA; cdr3_length: 16; v_call: TRBV4-1; j_call: TRBJ2-3; cdr3_nt: TGCGCCAGCAGCCAAGACTCGCCGCCTGGCACAGATACGCAGTATTTT; cdr3_aa: CASSQDSPPGTDTQYF
d_call: NA; clone_size: NA; cdr3_length: 14; v_call: TRBV5-4; j_call: TRBJ2-3; cdr3_nt: TGTGCCAGCAGCTTCGCAGGTGAATTAGATACGCAGTATTTT; cdr3_aa: CASSFAGELDTQYF
d_call: NA; clone_size: NA; cdr3_length: 14; v_call: TRBV7-9; j_call: TRBJ2-5; cdr3_nt: TGTGCCAGCAGCTTAGTGGGGGGTGAAGAGACCCAGTACTTC; cdr3_aa: CASSLVGGEETQYF